This T cell receptor beta chain emerged from a study of radiotherapy plus CTLA-4 blockade in lung cancer. As for the study in general: Objective responses emerged in 15% to 20% of patients, and 30% to 40% attained disease control. Whole-study findings and limits: Once radiotherapy plus ipilimumab had been given, TCR clones derived from tumor expanded in blood.

CDR1 and CDR2 from the germline V gene are SGDLS and YYNGEE. The CDR3 is 16 amino acids. Trimming at V came to 0 bases and at J to 4 bases, leaving 4 bases not matched to a gene. Note on this clone: Its antigen is still unknown.

Sequencing used immunoSEQ multiplex PCR; TCRdb keeps in-frame clones, though not all of them. The sample holds 75,000 or so clones; over 65% are singletons and the top ten take around 7%. The sample here was peripheral blood, taken from a patient treated with radiotherapy plus ipilimumab. This TCR came from a human donor with non-small cell lung cancer who had a complete response to radiotherapy plus ipilimumab. The chain couples TRBV9 to TRBJ1-3; 10 bases match TRBD1. The CDR3 nucleotides read TGTGCCAGCAGCGTAGGAGGGACAGGGGTCGGAAACACCATATATTTT. Translation: CASSVGGTGVGNTIYF.